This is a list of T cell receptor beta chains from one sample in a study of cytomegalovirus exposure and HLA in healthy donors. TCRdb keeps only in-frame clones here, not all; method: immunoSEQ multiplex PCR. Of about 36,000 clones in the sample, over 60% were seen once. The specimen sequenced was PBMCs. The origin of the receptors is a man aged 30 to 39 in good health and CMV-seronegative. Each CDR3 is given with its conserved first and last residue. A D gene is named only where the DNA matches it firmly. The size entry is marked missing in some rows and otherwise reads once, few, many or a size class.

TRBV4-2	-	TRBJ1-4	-	CASSQDPRGTTNEKLFF
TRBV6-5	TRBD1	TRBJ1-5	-	CASSRDSLNQPQHF
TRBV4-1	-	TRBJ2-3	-	CASSYRPGETDTQYF
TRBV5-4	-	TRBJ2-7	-	CASSSPRGKTPYEQYF
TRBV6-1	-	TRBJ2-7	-	CASSESWTTPYEQYF
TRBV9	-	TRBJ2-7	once	CASSVSGMSWEQYF
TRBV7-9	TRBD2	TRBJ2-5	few	CASSLSLRGGYQETQYF
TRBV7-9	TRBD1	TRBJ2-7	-	CASSKDRGPSYEQYF
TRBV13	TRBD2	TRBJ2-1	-	CASSQLAGAYNEQFF
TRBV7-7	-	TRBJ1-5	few	CASSLTENQPQHF
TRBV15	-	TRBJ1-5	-	CATSRQSNQPQHF
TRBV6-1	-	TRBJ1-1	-	CAGIQGTKNTEAFF
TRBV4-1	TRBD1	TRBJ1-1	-	CASSQIGGLVRPF
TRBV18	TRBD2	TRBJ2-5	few	CASSPTSGPRETQYF
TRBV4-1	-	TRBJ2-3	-	CASSQGRGLGRDTQYF
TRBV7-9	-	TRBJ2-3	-	CASSPPGADTQYF
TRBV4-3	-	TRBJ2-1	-	CASSRGPRWEFGTYNEQFF
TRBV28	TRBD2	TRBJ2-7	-	CASPPGRREINEQYF
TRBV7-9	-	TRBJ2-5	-	CASSLDRKETQYF
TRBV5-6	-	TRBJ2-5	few	CATSGSTRVTQYF
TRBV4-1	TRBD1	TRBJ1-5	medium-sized	CASSQDGTDRNQPQHF
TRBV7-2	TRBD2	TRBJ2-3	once	CASSSLAGVGTDTQYF
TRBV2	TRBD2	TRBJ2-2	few	CASSVREGNGELFF
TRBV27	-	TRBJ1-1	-	CASSLGRLNTEAFF
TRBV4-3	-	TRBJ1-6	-	CASSQDPQGTSPLHF
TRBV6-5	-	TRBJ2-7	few	CASSYSGREQYF
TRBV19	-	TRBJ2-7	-	CASSSLDSYEQYF
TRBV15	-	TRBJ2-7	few	CATSRDLRYEQYF
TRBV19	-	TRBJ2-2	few	CASSMSRSNTGELFF
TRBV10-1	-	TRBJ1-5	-	CASSDQNQPQHF
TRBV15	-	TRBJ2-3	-	CATSRDQGSTDTQYF
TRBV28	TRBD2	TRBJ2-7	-	CASKGTRGTEQYF
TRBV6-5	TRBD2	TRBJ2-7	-	CASSYVGGETYEQYF
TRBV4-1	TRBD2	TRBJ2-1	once	CASSQEPSGSYNEQFF
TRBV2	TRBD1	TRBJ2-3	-	CASSPGQGIRTDTQYF
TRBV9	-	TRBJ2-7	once	CASSGRAGQNYEQYF
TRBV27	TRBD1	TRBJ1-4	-	CASSQRGHEKLFF
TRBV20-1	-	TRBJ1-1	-	CSARGDTEAFF
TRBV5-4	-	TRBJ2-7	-	CASSNDRGKERYEQYF
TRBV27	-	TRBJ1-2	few	CASSLQGSYGYTF
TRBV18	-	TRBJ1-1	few	CASSPPGGGPVLAFF
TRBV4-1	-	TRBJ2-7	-	CASSQVPGTPSYEQYF
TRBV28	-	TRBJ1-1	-	CASSSKRQYETEAFF
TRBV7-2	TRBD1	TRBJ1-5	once	CASSSRGNQPQHF
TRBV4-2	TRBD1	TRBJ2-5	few	CASSQDGTGEAQYF
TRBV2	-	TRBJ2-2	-	CASSEAFTGELFF
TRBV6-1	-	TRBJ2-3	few	CASSEARQSAQYF
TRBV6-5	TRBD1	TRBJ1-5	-	CASSPGQLLNQPQHF
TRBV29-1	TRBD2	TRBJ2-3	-	CSVDTPGLAGTDTQYF
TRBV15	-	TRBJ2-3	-	CATSRATGGPGTQYF
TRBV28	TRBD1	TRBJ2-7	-	CASSLWATGNYEQYF
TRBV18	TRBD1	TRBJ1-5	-	CASSLQQGDNQPQHF
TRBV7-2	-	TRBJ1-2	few	CASTVGGAGDYGYTF
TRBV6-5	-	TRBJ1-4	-	CASSQVLGGNEKLFF